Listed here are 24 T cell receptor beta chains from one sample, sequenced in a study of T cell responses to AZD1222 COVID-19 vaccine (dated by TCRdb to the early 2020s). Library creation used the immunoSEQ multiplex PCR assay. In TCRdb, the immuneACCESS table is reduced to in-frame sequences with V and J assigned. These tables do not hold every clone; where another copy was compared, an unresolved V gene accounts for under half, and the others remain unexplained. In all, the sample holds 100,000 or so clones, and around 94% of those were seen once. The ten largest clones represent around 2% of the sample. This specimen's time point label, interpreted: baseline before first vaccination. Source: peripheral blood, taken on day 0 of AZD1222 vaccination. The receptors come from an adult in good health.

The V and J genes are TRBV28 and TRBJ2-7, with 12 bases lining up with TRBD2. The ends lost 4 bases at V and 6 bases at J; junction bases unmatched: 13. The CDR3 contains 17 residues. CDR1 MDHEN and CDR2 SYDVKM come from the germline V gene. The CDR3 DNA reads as TGTGCCAGCAGTTGGAGGACTAGCGGGACCTTAATGCGCGAGCAGTACTTC. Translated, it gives CASSWRTSGTLMREQYF.

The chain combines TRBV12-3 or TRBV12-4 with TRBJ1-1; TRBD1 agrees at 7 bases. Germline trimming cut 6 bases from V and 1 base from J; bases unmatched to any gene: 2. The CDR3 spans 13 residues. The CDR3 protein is CASSRQGNTEAFF. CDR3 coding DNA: TGTGCCAGCAGCCGACAGGGGAACACTGAAGCTTTCTTT.

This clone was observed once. The CDR3 protein is CASSQDRGRAEAFF. CDR3 in DNA: TGTGCCAGCAGCCAAGACAGGGGGCGCGCTGAAGCTTTCTTT. V and J are TRBV3-1 (or the pseudogene TRBV3-2) and TRBJ1-1; 8 positions match TRBD1. The germline V gene has CDR1 LGHDT and CDR2 YNNKEL (reference sequence). This CDR3 has 14 residues. The J segment lost 6 bases and the V segment lost 0 bases, leaving 3 bases of the junction unmatched.

For the CDR3, the DNA is TGCAGTGCTAGTAGGGGGCCAGCGAACACTGAAGCTTTCTTT. Its protein product is CSASRGPANTEAFF. The V call is TRBV20-1, the J call TRBJ1-1; 7 bases align to TRBD1. V was clipped by 3 bases and J by 1 base; unmatched bases: 5. The germline V gene encodes CDR1 DFQATT and CDR2 SNEGSKA (reference sequence). This CDR3 contains 14 residues.

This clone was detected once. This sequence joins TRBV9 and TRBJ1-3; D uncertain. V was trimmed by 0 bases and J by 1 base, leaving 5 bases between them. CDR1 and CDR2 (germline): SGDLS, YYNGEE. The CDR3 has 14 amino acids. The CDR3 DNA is TGTGCCAGCAGCGTAGATTATTCTGGAAACACCATATATTTT. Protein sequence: CASSVDYSGNTIYF.

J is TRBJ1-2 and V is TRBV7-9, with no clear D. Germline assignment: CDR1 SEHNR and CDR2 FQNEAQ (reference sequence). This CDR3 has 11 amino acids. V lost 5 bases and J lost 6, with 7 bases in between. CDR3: CASSPIDGYTF. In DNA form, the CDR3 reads TGTGCCAGCAGCCCGATCGATGGCTACACCTTC.

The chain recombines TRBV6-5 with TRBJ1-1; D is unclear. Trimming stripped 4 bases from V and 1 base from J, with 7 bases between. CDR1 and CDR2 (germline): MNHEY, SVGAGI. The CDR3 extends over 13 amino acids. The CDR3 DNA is TGTGCCAGCAGTTTCGGACCGAACACTGAAGCTTTCTTT. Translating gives CASSFGPNTEAFF.

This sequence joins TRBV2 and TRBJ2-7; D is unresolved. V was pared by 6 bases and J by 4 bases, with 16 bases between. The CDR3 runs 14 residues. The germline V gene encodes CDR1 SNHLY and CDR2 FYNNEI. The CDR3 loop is CASSFRRPRYEQYF. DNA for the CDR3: TGTGCCAGCAGCTTCCGACGACCTCGGTACGAGCAGTACTTC.

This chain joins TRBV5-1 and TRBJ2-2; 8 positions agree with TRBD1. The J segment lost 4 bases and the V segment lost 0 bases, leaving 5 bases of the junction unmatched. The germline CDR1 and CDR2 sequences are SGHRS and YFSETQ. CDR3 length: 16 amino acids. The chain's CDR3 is CASSLEGQGATGELFF. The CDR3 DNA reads TGCGCCAGCAGCTTGGAAGGTCAGGGGGCCACCGGGGAGCTGTTTTTT.

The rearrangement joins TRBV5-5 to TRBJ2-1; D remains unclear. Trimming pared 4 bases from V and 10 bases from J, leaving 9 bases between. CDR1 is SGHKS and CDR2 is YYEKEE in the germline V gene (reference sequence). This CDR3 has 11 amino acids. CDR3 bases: TGTGCCAGCAGCCTCACGGTAGAGCAGTTCTTC. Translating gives CASSLTVEQFF.

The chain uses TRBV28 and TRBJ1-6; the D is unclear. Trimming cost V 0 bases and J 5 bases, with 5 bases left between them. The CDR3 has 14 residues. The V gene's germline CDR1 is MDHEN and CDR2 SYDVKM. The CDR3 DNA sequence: TGTGCCAGCAGTTTATGGGGTAATAATTCACCCCTCCACTTT. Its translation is CASSLWGNNSPLHF.

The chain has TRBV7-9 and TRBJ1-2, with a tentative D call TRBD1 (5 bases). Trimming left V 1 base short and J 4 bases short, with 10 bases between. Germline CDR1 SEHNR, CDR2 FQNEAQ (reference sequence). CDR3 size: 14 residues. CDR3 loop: CASSLGGVSYGYTF. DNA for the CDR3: TGTGCCAGCAGCTTAGGGGGGGTCAGCTATGGCTACACCTTC.

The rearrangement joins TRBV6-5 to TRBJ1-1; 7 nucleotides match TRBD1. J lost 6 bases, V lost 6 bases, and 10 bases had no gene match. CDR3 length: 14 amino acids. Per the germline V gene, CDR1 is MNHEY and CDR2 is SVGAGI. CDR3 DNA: TGTGCCAGCAGGAGCCGGGACAGATTCTCTGAAGCTTTCTTT. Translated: CASRSRDRFSEAFF.

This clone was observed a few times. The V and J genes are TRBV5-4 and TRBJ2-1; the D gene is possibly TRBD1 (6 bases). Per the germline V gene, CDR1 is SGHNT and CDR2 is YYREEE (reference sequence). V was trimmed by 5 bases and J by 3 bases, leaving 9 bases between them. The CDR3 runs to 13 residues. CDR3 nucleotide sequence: TGTGCCAGCAGGTCGGACAGCTACAATGAGCAGTTCTTC. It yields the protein CASRSDSYNEQFF.

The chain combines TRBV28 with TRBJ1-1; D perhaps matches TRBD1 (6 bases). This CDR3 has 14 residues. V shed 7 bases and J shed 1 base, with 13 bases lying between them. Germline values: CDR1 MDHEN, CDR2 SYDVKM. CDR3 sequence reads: CASNLQGRNTEAFF. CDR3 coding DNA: TGTGCCAGCAACCTACAGGGAAGGAACACTGAAGCTTTCTTT.

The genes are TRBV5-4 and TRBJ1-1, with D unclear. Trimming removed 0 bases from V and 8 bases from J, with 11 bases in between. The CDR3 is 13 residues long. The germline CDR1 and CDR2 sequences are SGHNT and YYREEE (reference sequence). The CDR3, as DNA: TGTGCCAGCAGCTTGGGAGAGGAGGGCGAAGCTTTCTTT. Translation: CASSLGEEGEAFF.

The CDR3, as DNA: TGTGCCAGCACCCGCGGGGACACTTGCAAAAACATTCAGTACTTC. Protein: CASTRGDTCKNIQYF. This chain connects TRBV3-1 (or the pseudogene TRBV3-2) to TRBJ2-4; D tentatively reads TRBD1 or TRBD2 (6 bases each). V was clipped by 7 bases and J by 3 bases, with 16 bases between them. The CDR3 extends over 15 amino acids. Germline V CDR1 and CDR2: LGHDT, YNNKEL (reference sequence).

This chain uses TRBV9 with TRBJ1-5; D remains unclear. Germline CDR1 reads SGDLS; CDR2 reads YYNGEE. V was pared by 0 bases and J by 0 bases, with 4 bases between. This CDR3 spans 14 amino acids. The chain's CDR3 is CASSVEASNQPQHF. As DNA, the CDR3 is TGTGCCAGCAGCGTAGAGGCTAGCAATCAGCCCCAGCATTTT. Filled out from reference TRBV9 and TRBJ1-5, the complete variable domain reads DSGVTQTPKHLITATGQRVTLRCSPRSGDLSVYWYQQSLDQGLQFLIQYYNGEERAKGNILERFSAQQFPDLHSELNLSSLELGDSALYFCASSVEASNQPQHFGDGTRLSIL.

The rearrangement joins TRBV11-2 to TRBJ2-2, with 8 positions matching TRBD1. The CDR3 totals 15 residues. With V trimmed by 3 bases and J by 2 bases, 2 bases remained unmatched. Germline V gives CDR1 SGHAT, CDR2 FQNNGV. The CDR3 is CASSFQGANTGELFF. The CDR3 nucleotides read TGTGCCAGCAGCTTTCAGGGGGCTAACACCGGGGAGCTGTTTTTT.

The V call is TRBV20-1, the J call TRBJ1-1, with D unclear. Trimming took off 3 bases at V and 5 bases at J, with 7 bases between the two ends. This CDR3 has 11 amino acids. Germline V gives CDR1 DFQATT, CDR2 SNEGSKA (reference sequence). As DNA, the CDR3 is TGCAGTGCTAGGAGTCAGACTGAAGCTTTCTTT. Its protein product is CSARSQTEAFF.

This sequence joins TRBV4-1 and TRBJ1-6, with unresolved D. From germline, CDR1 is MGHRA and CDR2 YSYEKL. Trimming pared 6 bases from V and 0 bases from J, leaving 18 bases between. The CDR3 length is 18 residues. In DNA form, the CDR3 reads TGCGCCAGCAGGGGCGCCGGGAGTTCAAGCTCCTATAATTCACCCCTCCACTTT. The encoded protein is CASRGAGSSSSYNSPLHF.

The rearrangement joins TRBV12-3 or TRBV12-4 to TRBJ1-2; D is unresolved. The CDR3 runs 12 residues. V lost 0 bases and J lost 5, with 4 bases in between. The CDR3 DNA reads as TGTGCCAGCAGTTTAGCAGGGTATGGCTACACCTTC. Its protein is CASSLAGYGYTF.

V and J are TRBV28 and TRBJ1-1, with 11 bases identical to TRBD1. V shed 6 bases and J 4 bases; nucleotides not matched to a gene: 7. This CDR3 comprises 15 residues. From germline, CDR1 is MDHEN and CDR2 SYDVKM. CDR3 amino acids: CASRLPGQGGTEAFF. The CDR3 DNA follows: TGTGCCAGCAGATTACCGGGACAGGGGGGCACTGAAGCTTTCTTT. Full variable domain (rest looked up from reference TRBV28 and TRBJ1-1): DVKVTQSSRYLVKRTGEKVFLECVQDMDHENMFWYRQDPGLGLRLIYFSYDVKMKEKGDIPEGYSVSREKKERFSLILESASTNQTSMYLCASRLPGQGGTEAFFGQGTRLTVV.

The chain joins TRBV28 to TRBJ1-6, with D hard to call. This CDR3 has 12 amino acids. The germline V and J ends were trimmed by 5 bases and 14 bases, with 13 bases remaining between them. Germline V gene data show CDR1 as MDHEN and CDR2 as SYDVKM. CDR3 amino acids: CASSPQIGALHF. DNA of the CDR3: TGTGCCAGCAGTCCTCAAATCGGGGCCCTCCACTTT.